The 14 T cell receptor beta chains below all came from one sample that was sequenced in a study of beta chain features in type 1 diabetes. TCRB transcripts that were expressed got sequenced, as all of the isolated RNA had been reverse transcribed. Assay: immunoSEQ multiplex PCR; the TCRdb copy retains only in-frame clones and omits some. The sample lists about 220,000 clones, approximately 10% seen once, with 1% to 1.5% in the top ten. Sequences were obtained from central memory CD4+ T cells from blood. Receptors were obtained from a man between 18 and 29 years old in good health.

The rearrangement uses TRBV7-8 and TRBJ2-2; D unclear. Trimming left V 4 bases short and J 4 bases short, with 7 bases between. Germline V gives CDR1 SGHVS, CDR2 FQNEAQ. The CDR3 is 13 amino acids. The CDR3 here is CASSSVATGELFF. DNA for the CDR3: TGTGCCAGCAGCTCAGTGGCCACCGGGGAGCTGTTTTTT.

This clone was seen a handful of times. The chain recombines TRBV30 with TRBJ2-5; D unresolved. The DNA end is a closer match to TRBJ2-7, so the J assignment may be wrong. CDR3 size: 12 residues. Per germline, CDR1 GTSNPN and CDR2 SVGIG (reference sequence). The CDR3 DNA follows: TGTGCCTGGAGTCAAAGACCATACGAGCAGTACTTC. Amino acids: CAWSQRPYEQYF.

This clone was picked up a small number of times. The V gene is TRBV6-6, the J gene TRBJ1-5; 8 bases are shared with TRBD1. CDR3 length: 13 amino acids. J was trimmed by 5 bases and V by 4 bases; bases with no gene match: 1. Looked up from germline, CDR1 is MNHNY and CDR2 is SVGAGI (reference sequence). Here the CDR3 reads CASSSQGDQPQHF. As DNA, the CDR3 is TGTGCCAGCAGTTCACAGGGGGATCAGCCCCAGCATTTT.

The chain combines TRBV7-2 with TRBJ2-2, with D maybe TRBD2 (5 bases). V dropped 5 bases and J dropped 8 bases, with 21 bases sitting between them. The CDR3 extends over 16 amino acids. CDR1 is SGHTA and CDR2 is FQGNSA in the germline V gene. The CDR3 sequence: CASSPIARTRLGELFF. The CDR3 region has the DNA TGTGCCAGCAGCCCCATAGCGCGGACGCGGTTGGGGGAGCTGTTTTTT.

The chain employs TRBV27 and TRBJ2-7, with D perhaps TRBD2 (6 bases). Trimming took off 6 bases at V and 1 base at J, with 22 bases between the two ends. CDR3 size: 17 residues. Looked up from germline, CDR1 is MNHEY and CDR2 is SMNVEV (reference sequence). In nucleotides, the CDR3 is TGTGCCAGCAGGCTTCGAGGAGGGCAGAAAGCTTCCTACGAGCAGTACTTC. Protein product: CASRLRGGQKASYEQYF.

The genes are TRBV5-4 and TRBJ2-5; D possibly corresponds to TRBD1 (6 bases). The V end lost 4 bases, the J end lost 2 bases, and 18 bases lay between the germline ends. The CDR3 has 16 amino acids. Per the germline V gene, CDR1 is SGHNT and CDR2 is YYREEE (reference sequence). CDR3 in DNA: TGTGCCAGCAGCCCGAGATCCGGACAGCCACAAGAGACCCAGTACTTC. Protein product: CASSPRSGQPQETQYF.

The CDR3 spells CAWSVGSGRRTDTQYF. DNA of the CDR3: TGTGCCTGGAGTGTCGGTAGCGGGAGAAGGACAGATACGCAGTATTTT. The chain uses TRBV30 and TRBJ2-3, with 9 bases matching TRBD2. Per germline, CDR1 GTSNPN and CDR2 SVGIG (reference sequence). With V trimmed by 0 bases and J by 3 bases, 7 bases remained unmatched. The CDR3 runs to 16 residues.

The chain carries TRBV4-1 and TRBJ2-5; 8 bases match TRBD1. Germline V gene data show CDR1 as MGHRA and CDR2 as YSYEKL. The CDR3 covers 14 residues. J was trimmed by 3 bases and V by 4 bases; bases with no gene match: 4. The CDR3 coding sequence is TGCGCCAGCAGCCCCGGACAGGGTAAAGAGACCCAGTACTTC. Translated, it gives CASSPGQGKETQYF.

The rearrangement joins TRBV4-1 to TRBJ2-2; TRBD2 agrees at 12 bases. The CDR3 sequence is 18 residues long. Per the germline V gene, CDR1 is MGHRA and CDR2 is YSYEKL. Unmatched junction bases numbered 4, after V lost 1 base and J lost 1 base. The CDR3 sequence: CASSQVRTSGKNTGELFF. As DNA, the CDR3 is TGCGCCAGCAGCCAAGTTAGGACTAGCGGGAAGAACACCGGGGAGCTGTTTTTT.

CDR3 region: CASSKGYRGGGETQYF. CDR3 bases: TGTGCCAGCAGCAAAGGATACAGGGGAGGAGGAGAGACCCAGTACTTC. V is TRBV21-1 and J is TRBJ2-5; TRBD1 is the table's D call, not checked against the DNA. TRBV21-1 is noted as a pseudogene. The CDR3 has 16 residues.

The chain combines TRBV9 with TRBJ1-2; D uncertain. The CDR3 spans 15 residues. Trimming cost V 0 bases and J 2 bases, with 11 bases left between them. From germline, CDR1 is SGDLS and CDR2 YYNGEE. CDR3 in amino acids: CASSVDMVPNYGYTF. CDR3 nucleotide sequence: TGTGCCAGCAGCGTAGATATGGTCCCGAACTATGGCTACACCTTC.

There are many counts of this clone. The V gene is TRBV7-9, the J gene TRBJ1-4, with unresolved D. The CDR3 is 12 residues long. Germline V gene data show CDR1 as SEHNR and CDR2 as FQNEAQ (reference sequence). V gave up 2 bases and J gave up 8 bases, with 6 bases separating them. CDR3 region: CASSLRVEKLFF. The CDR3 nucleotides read TGTGCCAGCAGCTTAAGAGTGGAAAAACTGTTTTTT.

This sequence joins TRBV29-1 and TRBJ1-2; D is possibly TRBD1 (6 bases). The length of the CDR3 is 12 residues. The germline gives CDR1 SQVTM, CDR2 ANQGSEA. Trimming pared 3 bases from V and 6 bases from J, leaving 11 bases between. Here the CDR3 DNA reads TGCAGCGTTGAGGGGGCAGATCATGGCTACACCTTC. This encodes CSVEGADHGYTF. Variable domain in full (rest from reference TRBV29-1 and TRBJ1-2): SAVISQKPSRDICQRGTSLTIQCQVDSQVTMMFWYRQQPGQSLTLIATANQGSEATYESGFVIDKFPISRPNLTFSTLTVSNMSPEDSSIYLCSVEGADHGYTFGSGTRLTVV.

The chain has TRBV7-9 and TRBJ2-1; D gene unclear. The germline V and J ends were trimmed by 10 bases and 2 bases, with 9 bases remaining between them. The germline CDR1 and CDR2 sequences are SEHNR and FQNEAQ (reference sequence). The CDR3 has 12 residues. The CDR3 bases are TGTGCCAATACCCGGCCCTACAATGAGCAGTTCTTC. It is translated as CANTRPYNEQFF. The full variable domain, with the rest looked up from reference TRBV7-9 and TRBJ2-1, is DTGVSQNPRHKITKRGQNVTFRCDPISEHNRLYWYRQTLGQGPEFLTYFQNEAQLEKSRLLSDRFSAERPKGSFSTLEIQRTEQGDSAMYLCANTRPYNEQFFGPGTRLTVL.